The 25 T cell receptor beta chains below were found in one sample sequenced in a study of cytomegalovirus exposure and HLA in healthy donors. The PCR ran on 60 Vbeta and 13 Jbeta primers. The repertoire was sequenced with immunoSEQ multiplex PCR; TCRdb's copy has only in-frame clones and lacks some. The sample yields roughly 79,000 clones, 70% to 75% seen once. Material for sequencing was PBMCs. The receptors originated from a woman aged 50 to 60 in good health and CMV-seropositive.

This clone was detected only once. V and J are TRBV10-3 and TRBJ1-4, with D tentatively TRBD1 (5 bases). V lost 0 bases, J lost 8 bases, and 10 bases lay in between. Germline CDR1 is ENHRY and CDR2 is SYGVKD. The CDR3 totals 14 residues. The CDR3 coding sequence is TGTGCCATCAGTGAGTCGGGGCCCGGAGAAAAACTGTTTTTT. Amino acids: CAISESGPGEKLFF.

The chain couples TRBV5-4 to TRBJ2-3; TRBD2 might be the D (5 bases). The ends were cut back, 4 bases at V and 1 base at J, with 13 bases in the middle. Germline CDR1 SGHNT, CDR2 YYREEE (reference sequence). The CDR3 runs to 15 residues. The chain's CDR3 is CASSPSRRGTDTQYF. The CDR3 DNA reads TGTGCCAGCAGCCCCAGTAGGCGGGGCACAGATACGCAGTATTTT.

The rearrangement uses TRBV30 and TRBJ2-7, with TRBD2 identical over 11 bases. This CDR3 is built from 16 residues. The J segment lost 7 bases and the V segment lost 4 bases, leaving 15 bases of the junction unmatched. Germline CDR1 is GTSNPN and CDR2 is SVGIG (reference sequence). As DNA, the CDR3 is TGTGCCTGGAACCATCTGGAGCTAGCGGGAGGTAGTGAGCAGTACTTC. It translates to CAWNHLELAGGSEQYF.

This rearrangement joins TRBV5-6 to TRBJ1-1; TRBD1 matches at 9 bases. J was trimmed by 3 bases and V by 0 bases; bases with no gene match: 6. Germline lookup yields CDR1 SGHDT and CDR2 YYEEEE. The CDR3 contains 16 residues. CDR3 in DNA: TGTGCCAGCAGCTTGGACAGGGGGCGCGTCGACACTGAAGCTTTCTTT. It translates to CASSLDRGRVDTEAFF.

The CDR3 sequence: CASSLVGTSGYNEQFF. CDR3 nucleotides: TGTGCCAGCAGCTTGGTAGGGACTAGCGGCTACAATGAGCAGTTCTTC. The chain uses TRBV5-5 and TRBJ2-1; TRBD2 aligns across 11 bases. The V segment lost 0 bases and the J segment 3 bases; nucleotides outside the gene matches: 2. Per the germline V gene, CDR1 is SGHKS and CDR2 is YYEKEE (reference sequence). The CDR3 is 16 residues long.

This clone was detected only once. The V gene is TRBV30, the J gene TRBJ2-3; the match to TRBD1 covers 10 bases. Germline V lookup: CDR1 GTSNPN, CDR2 SVGIG (reference sequence). The CDR3 is made up of 15 amino acids. Unmatched junction bases numbered 8, after V lost 2 bases and J lost 6 bases. The CDR3 is CAWSPGTGEADTQYF. The CDR3 DNA sequence: TGTGCCTGGAGTCCAGGGACAGGGGAGGCGGATACGCAGTATTTT.

The chain has TRBV4-1 and TRBJ2-1; D unresolved. CDR1 and CDR2 from the germline V gene are MGHRA and YSYEKL. V was cut by 1 base and J by 8 bases, with 12 bases left in between. The CDR3 runs to 14 residues. Here the CDR3 reads CASSQGEILDEQFF. The CDR3 DNA reads TGCGCCAGCAGCCAAGGCGAGATATTAGATGAGCAGTTCTTC.

This clone showed up just a few times. V usage is TRBV30 and J usage is TRBJ2-2, with TRBD1 matching over 7 bases. CDR1 and CDR2 from the germline V gene are GTSNPN and SVGIG (reference sequence). The V and J ends lost 1 base and 3 bases, in that order; junction bases with no gene match: 5. The CDR3 length is 15 residues. The DNA of the CDR3 is TGTGCCTGGAGTGGGCCCGACAGGGACACCGGGGAGCTGTTTTTT. Protein: CAWSGPDRDTGELFF.

The CDR3 spells CASSPHDGLASSYNEQFF. Written as DNA, the CDR3 is TGTGCCAGCAGCCCCCACGACGGACTAGCGTCCTCCTACAATGAGCAGTTCTTC. The chain is built from TRBV21-1 and TRBJ2-1; the DNA was not used to check the table's D call, TRBD2. TRBV21-1 is recorded as a pseudogene. CDR3 length: 18 amino acids.

V is TRBV5-1 and J is TRBJ1-1; 9 nucleotides match TRBD1. The germline gives CDR1 SGHRS, CDR2 YFSETQ. The length of the CDR3 is 17 residues. V shed 3 bases, J shed 0 bases, and the junction held 9 bases outside the gene matches. The CDR3 nucleotides read TGCGCCAGCAGCTACCGAGCGAACAGGGGGCTGAACACTGAAGCTTTCTTT. Protein: CASSYRANRGLNTEAFF.

The V gene is TRBV9, the J gene TRBJ1-6; 9 nucleotides agree with TRBD1. This CDR3 has 15 amino acids. Germline loops: CDR1 SGDLS, CDR2 YYNGEE. With 0 bases clipped from V and 7 bases from J, the junction kept 2 bases outside the gene matches. The CDR3 DNA sequence: TGTGCCAGCAGCGTAGGGGGGACAGGGAATTCACCCCTCCACTTT. It specifies CASSVGGTGNSPLHF.

V usage is TRBV27 and J usage is TRBJ2-7, with 7 bases that match TRBD1. The CDR3 has 13 residues. CDR1 is MNHEY, CDR2 SMNVEV, per germline (reference sequence). Trimming removed 6 bases from V and 3 bases from J; junction bases left unmatched: 5. Written as DNA, the CDR3 is TGTGCCAGCAGGAGGGGGCCATTCTACGAGCAGTACTTC. Protein: CASRRGPFYEQYF.

This rearrangement joins TRBV28 to TRBJ1-5; TRBD1 agrees at 7 bases. Germline V gives CDR1 MDHEN, CDR2 SYDVKM. V was clipped by 1 base and J by 4 bases; unmatched bases: 4. This CDR3 spans 15 amino acids. CDR3 nucleotides: TGTGCCAGCAGTTTATCAGGGGGAGAAAATCAGCCCCAGCATTTT. This translates into CASSLSGGENQPQHF.

The V and J genes are TRBV19 and TRBJ1-2; weak D call: TRBD1 (6 bases). The V gene's germline CDR1 is LNHDA and CDR2 SQIVND (reference sequence). The V gene lost 4 bases and the J gene lost 0 bases, with 15 bases spanning the gap. The CDR3 length is 16 residues. The CDR3 spells CASSSRSGTTNYGYTF. CDR3 coding DNA: TGTGCCAGTAGTAGCCGATCCGGGACAACTAACTATGGCTACACCTTC.

J is TRBJ1-1 and V is TRBV2; D is uncertain. Germline V gene data show CDR1 as SNHLY and CDR2 as FYNNEI. The CDR3 contains 13 residues. V was clipped by 7 bases and J by 0 bases, with 9 bases between them. The CDR3 DNA reads TGTGCCAGCATATTTTCTGTGAACACTGAAGCTTTCTTT. This codes for CASIFSVNTEAFF.

This clone has a single count. This chain connects TRBV4-1 to TRBJ2-7, with 7 nucleotides matching TRBD2. After removal of 5 bases from V and 1 base from J, the junction contained 5 bases not matched to a gene. The CDR3 runs 14 residues. Germline-derived CDR1 and CDR2 are MGHRA and YSYEKL. CDR3 loop: CASSSREKSYEQYF. Written as DNA, the CDR3 is TGCGCCAGCAGCTCGCGGGAGAAGTCCTACGAGCAGTACTTC.

This rearrangement joins TRBV15 to TRBJ2-7, with 11 bases aligning to TRBD2. The CDR3 runs to 14 residues. Germline values: CDR1 LNHNV, CDR2 YYDKDF (reference sequence). V lost 6 bases and J lost 1; bases outside the gene matches: 2. The CDR3 DNA reads as TGTGCCACCAGGGGACTAGCGGATTCCTACGAGCAGTACTTC. Its protein product is CATRGLADSYEQYF.

The J gene is TRBJ2-7, the V gene TRBV6-5; TRBD2 might be the D (5 bases). Trimming shortened V by 0 bases and J by 6 bases, and 9 bases separated the two germline ends. Germline V lookup: CDR1 MNHEY, CDR2 SVGAGI. The CDR3 extends over 13 amino acids. CDR3 in amino acids: CASSYSGGFEQYF. Here the CDR3 DNA reads TGTGCCAGCAGTTACTCGGGCGGGTTCGAGCAGTACTTC.

The V gene is TRBV4-1, the J gene TRBJ2-2, with 11 positions matching TRBD2. The CDR3 length is 16 residues. The germline V gene encodes CDR1 MGHRA and CDR2 YSYEKL. V gave up 4 bases and J gave up 4 bases; unmatched junction bases: 5. CDR3 bases: TGCGCCAGCAGCCTAACTAGCGGGGGCTCCACCGGGGAGCTGTTTTTT. The encoded protein is CASSLTSGGSTGELFF.

This clone was picked up one time. The chain joins TRBV10-1 to TRBJ2-2; the D is unclear. This CDR3 comprises 15 residues. Trimming took 0 bases from V and 7 from J, leaving 12 bases between them. Germline V gives CDR1 WNHNN, CDR2 SYGVQD (reference sequence). In nucleotides, the CDR3 is TGCGCCAGCAGTGAGTCGGTAGGAGTCGGCGGGGAGCTGTTTTTT. It encodes CASSESVGVGGELFF.

This chain connects TRBV5-1 to TRBJ2-1; the D gene is possibly TRBD2 (6 bases). Trimming left V 1 base short and J 0 bases short, with 8 bases between. The CDR3 is 15 amino acids. Germline CDR1 SGHRS, CDR2 YFSETQ. CDR3 in amino acids: CASSLRRDSYNEQFF. The CDR3 region has the DNA TGCGCCAGCAGCTTGAGGCGGGACTCCTACAATGAGCAGTTCTTC.

This chain joins TRBV2 and TRBJ1-1; no clear D gene. This CDR3 is built from 13 residues. The germline V gene encodes CDR1 SNHLY and CDR2 FYNNEI. V lost 8 bases and J lost 1, with 11 bases in between. The CDR3 region is CASGYSRNTEAFF. DNA of the CDR3: TGTGCCAGCGGGTACAGCCGGAACACTGAAGCTTTCTTT.

This rearrangement joins TRBV5-1 to TRBJ2-2; 8 bases are a match to TRBD2. CDR1 and CDR2 from the germline V gene are SGHRS and YFSETQ. J lost 7 bases, V lost 5 bases, and 13 bases had no gene match. The CDR3 length is 16 residues. The CDR3 here is CASRKSPAGVDGELFF. The CDR3, as DNA: TGCGCCAGCAGAAAGAGCCCAGCGGGAGTTGACGGGGAGCTGTTTTTT.

The V gene is TRBV30, the J gene TRBJ2-5; 8 bases agree with TRBD2. In germline, CDR1 is GTSNPN, CDR2 SVGIG (reference sequence). The CDR3 contains 15 residues. The junction had 11 bases not matched to a gene; V was cut back by 7 bases and J by 1 base. In DNA, the CDR3 is TGTGCCTCCGACCCACTAGCGGCTCTCCAAGAGACCCAGTACTTC. Translated, it gives CASDPLAALQETQYF.

The J gene is TRBJ2-1, the V gene TRBV5-6; a weak D match, TRBD2 (5 bases). Germline assignment: CDR1 SGHDT and CDR2 YYEEEE. CDR3 size: 13 residues. The V end was cut by 2 bases, the J end by 4 bases, with 7 bases between. CDR3 loop: CASSFRGYNEQFF. CDR3 nucleotide sequence: TGTGCCAGCAGCTTTCGGGGTTACAATGAGCAGTTCTTC.